A selection of T cell receptor beta chains follows, all from one sample in a study of blood T cell repertoires in COVID-19. The assay was immunoSEQ multiplex PCR, and TCRdb's table has in-frame clones only and misses some. The data show hundreds of thousands of clones, roughly 84% seen once. The sample comprised peripheral blood. All receptors derive from a man aged 35 to 55 with acute or convalescent COVID-19. The CDR3 runs from the conserved cysteine through the conserved F or W. The D gene is left open where the match is weak. For some rows the clone size is stated as once, few or many, or as a class when expanded; others skip it.

J gene: TRBJ2-3; CDR3 length: 15; V gene: TRBV9; D gene: .; clone size: .; CDR3 protein: CASSLMGLLTDTQYF; CDR3 DNA: TGTGCCAGCAGCCTGATGGGACTGCTCACAGATACGCAGTATTTT
J gene: TRBJ2-2; CDR3 length: 13; V gene: TRBV30; D gene: .; clone size: once; CDR3 protein: CAWRTANTGELFF; CDR3 DNA: TGTGCCTGGAGAACAGCGAACACCGGGGAGCTGTTTTTT
J gene: TRBJ1-4; CDR3 length: 17; V gene: TRBV5-1; D gene: TRBD1; clone size: .; CDR3 protein: CASSPTGDGRTNEKLFF; CDR3 DNA: TGCGCCAGCAGCCCGACAGGGGATGGGCGAACTAATGAAAAACTGTTTTTT
J gene: TRBJ1-5; CDR3 length: 15; V gene: TRBV27; D gene: TRBD1; clone size: .; CDR3 protein: CASSQGTGSIQPQHF; CDR3 DNA: TGTGCCAGCAGTCAAGGGACAGGGAGCATTCAGCCCCAGCATTTT
J gene: TRBJ1-5; CDR3 length: 17; V gene: TRBV4-2; D gene: TRBD1; clone size: .; CDR3 protein: CASSQEGQAYSNQPQHF; CDR3 DNA: TGTGCCAGCAGCCAAGAGGGACAGGCTTATAGCAATCAGCCCCAGCATTTT
J gene: TRBJ2-2; CDR3 length: 14; V gene: TRBV3-1/TRBV3-2; D gene: TRBD1; clone size: .; CDR3 protein: CASGQARGTGELFF; CDR3 DNA: TGTGCCAGCGGACAGGCCCGGGGCACCGGGGAGCTGTTTTTT
J gene: TRBJ2-1; CDR3 length: 16; V gene: TRBV11-2; D gene: TRBD2; clone size: .; CDR3 protein: CASSLGPSGSYNEQFF; CDR3 DNA: TGTGCCAGCAGCTTAGGGCCTAGCGGGAGTTACAATGAGCAGTTCTTC
J gene: TRBJ2-7; CDR3 length: 20; V gene: TRBV28; D gene: .; clone size: .; CDR3 protein: CASSFRTLSRAEGGVCEQYF; CDR3 DNA: TGTGCCAGCAGTTTTCGGACTCTCTCGAGGGCGGAAGGAGGGGTTTGCGAGCAGTACTTC
J gene: TRBJ1-5; CDR3 length: 13; V gene: TRBV15; D gene: .; clone size: .; CDR3 protein: CATSRWADQPQHF; CDR3 DNA: TGTGCCACCAGCAGATGGGCCGATCAGCCCCAGCATTTT
J gene: TRBJ2-7; CDR3 length: 11; V gene: TRBV5-1; D gene: .; clone size: .; CDR3 protein: CASTGEYEQYF; CDR3 DNA: TGCGCCAGCACAGGGGAGTACGAGCAGTACTTC
J gene: TRBJ2-2; CDR3 length: 15; V gene: TRBV11-3; D gene: TRBD2; clone size: once; CDR3 protein: CASSLLAGVPGELFF; CDR3 DNA: TGTGCCAGCAGCTTACTAGCGGGAGTCCCCGGGGAGCTGTTTTTT
J gene: TRBJ2-1; CDR3 length: 18; V gene: TRBV7-2; D gene: TRBD2; clone size: .; CDR3 protein: CASSLRSSGLSSYNEQFF; CDR3 DNA: TGTGCCAGCAGCTTGAGGTCTAGCGGGCTAAGCTCCTACAATGAGCAGTTCTTC
J gene: TRBJ1-1; CDR3 length: 14; V gene: TRBV15; D gene: TRBD1; clone size: .; CDR3 protein: CATSRGQGYTEAFF; CDR3 DNA: TGTGCCACCAGCCGAGGACAGGGGTACACTGAAGCTTTCTTT
J gene: TRBJ1-5; CDR3 length: 14; V gene: TRBV19; D gene: TRBD1; clone size: once; CDR3 protein: CASSATGGNQPQHF; CDR3 DNA: TGTGCCAGTAGTGCAACAGGGGGCAATCAGCCCCAGCATTTT
J gene: TRBJ2-7; CDR3 length: 13; V gene: TRBV7-8; D gene: .; clone size: .; CDR3 protein: CASRRAFGDEQYF; CDR3 DNA: TGTGCCAGCAGGCGGGCCTTCGGAGACGAGCAGTACTTC
J gene: TRBJ1-3; CDR3 length: 12; V gene: TRBV7-2; D gene: .; clone size: .; CDR3 protein: CASSPARNTIYF; CDR3 DNA: TGTGCCAGCAGCCCCGCGAGAAACACCATATATTTT
J gene: TRBJ2-6; CDR3 length: 14; V gene: TRBV2; D gene: .; clone size: .; CDR3 protein: CATRPVSGANVLTF; CDR3 DNA: TGTGCCACTAGACCGGTCTCTGGGGCCAACGTCCTGACTTTC
J gene: TRBJ2-5; CDR3 length: 17; V gene: TRBV20-1; D gene: .; clone size: .; CDR3 protein: CSVSGGSGNRDQETQYF; CDR3 DNA: TGCAGTGTTAGTGGGGGGTCCGGGAACAGGGACCAAGAGACCCAGTACTTC
J gene: TRBJ2-5; CDR3 length: 14; V gene: TRBV5-4; D gene: .; clone size: .; CDR3 protein: CASSFQGSGETQYF; CDR3 DNA: TGTGCCAGCAGCTTTCAGGGGAGTGGAGAGACCCAGTACTTC
J gene: TRBJ1-2; CDR3 length: 12; V gene: TRBV6-2/TRBV6-3; D gene: .; clone size: .; CDR3 protein: CASSPDSVGYTF; CDR3 DNA: TGTGCCAGCAGTCCCGACAGTGTCGGCTACACCTTC
J gene: TRBJ1-1; CDR3 length: 11; V gene: TRBV29-1; D gene: .; clone size: .; CDR3 protein: CSVETTKEAFF; CDR3 DNA: TGCAGCGTGGAGACGACGAAAGAAGCTTTCTTT
J gene: TRBJ2-1; CDR3 length: 16; V gene: TRBV5-3; D gene: .; clone size: .; CDR3 protein: CARSLLCHLRGNEQFF; CDR3 DNA: TGTGCCAGAAGCTTGTTATGTCACCTTCGGGGCAATGAGCAGTTCTTC
J gene: TRBJ2-7; CDR3 length: 12; V gene: TRBV18; D gene: .; clone size: .; CDR3 protein: CASSEASYEQYF; CDR3 DNA: TGTGCCAGCTCAGAGGCTAGCTACGAGCAGTACTTC
J gene: TRBJ2-1; CDR3 length: 17; V gene: TRBV19; D gene: TRBD1; clone size: .; CDR3 protein: CASSIRPGQGALNEQFF; CDR3 DNA: TGTGCCAGTAGTATCCGTCCGGGACAGGGGGCGCTGAATGAGCAGTTCTTC
J gene: TRBJ1-1; CDR3 length: 13; V gene: TRBV6-6; D gene: .; clone size: .; CDR3 protein: CASSPLQGTEAFF; CDR3 DNA: TGTGCCAGCAGTCCTTTACAGGGAACTGAAGCTTTCTTT
J gene: TRBJ1-1; CDR3 length: 13; V gene: TRBV25-1; D gene: .; clone size: .; CDR3 protein: CASTSGEGSRAFF; CDR3 DNA: TGTGCCAGCACATCAGGGGAGGGAAGTAGAGCTTTCTTT
J gene: TRBJ1-1; CDR3 length: 12; V gene: TRBV11-3; D gene: TRBD1; clone size: .; CDR3 protein: CASSRTGTEAFF; CDR3 DNA: TGTGCCAGCAGCCGGACAGGGACTGAAGCTTTCTTT
J gene: TRBJ2-5; CDR3 length: 13; V gene: TRBV11-2; D gene: .; clone size: .; CDR3 protein: CASTAEPEETQYF; CDR3 DNA: TGTGCCAGCACTGCCGAGCCTGAAGAGACCCAGTACTTC
J gene: TRBJ1-2; CDR3 length: 13; V gene: TRBV3-1/TRBV3-2; D gene: .; clone size: .; CDR3 protein: CASSQVRGDGYTF; CDR3 DNA: TGTGCCAGCAGCCAAGTTCGAGGTGATGGCTACACCTTC
J gene: TRBJ2-6; CDR3 length: 15; V gene: TRBV7-9; D gene: .; clone size: .; CDR3 protein: CASSQAGSGANVLTF; CDR3 DNA: TGTGCCAGCAGCCAAGCCGGCTCTGGGGCCAACGTCCTGACTTTC
J gene: TRBJ2-1; CDR3 length: 15; V gene: TRBV3-1/TRBV3-2; D gene: .; clone size: .; CDR3 protein: CASSQGGLLSNEQFF; CDR3 DNA: TGTGCCAGCAGCCAAGGGGGACTCCTCTCCAATGAGCAGTTCTTC
J gene: TRBJ2-4; CDR3 length: 16; V gene: TRBV5-5; D gene: .; clone size: .; CDR3 protein: CASSGTAVLAKNIQYF; CDR3 DNA: TGTGCCAGCAGCGGCACCGCTGTCCTAGCCAAAAACATTCAGTACTTC
J gene: TRBJ1-5; CDR3 length: 15; V gene: TRBV3-1/TRBV3-2; D gene: TRBD1; clone size: few; CDR3 protein: CASSQGQGAGQPQHF; CDR3 DNA: TGTGCCAGCAGCCAAGGGCAGGGGGCCGGTCAGCCCCAGCATTTT
J gene: TRBJ1-1; CDR3 length: 18; V gene: TRBV5-1; D gene: TRBD1; clone size: .; CDR3 protein: CASSLQGGQTRVNTEAFF; CDR3 DNA: TGCGCCAGCAGCTTGCAAGGGGGACAGACGAGGGTAAACACTGAAGCTTTCTTT